A single T cell receptor beta chain is shown here with its context. Its binding antigen is unknown. Base-call qualities are not available, and no considerably larger clone is one nucleotide away. The sample carries other DNA sequences with the same CDR3. The receptor library was made with the immunoSEQ multiplex PCR assay. TCRdb limited this immuneACCESS table to in-frame rearrangements with V and J called. A share of clones is missing; checked studies link under half to unresolved V genes, and the rest is unexplained. The sample table lists approximately 32,000 clones, around 80% of them with a count of one. The ten largest clones capture 3% to 4% of the sample. The sample is drawn from a study of chemoradiotherapy in HPV16-positive cancers (dated 2022 in TCRdb). About the full investigation: Using functional T-cell assays on cells from two HPV16-positive patients, the researchers defined candidate HPV-specific T-cell clones and common TCR motifs. The study asked whether T-cell immunity against the HPV oncoproteins E6 and E7 changes during chemoradiotherapy and whether it affects survival. The candidate HPV-specific TCRs and motifs were subsequently tracked in TCR repertoires obtained from some 80 patients with HPV-related cancers.

What the work shows at the level of the full study, not this receptor alone: Among HPV16-positive patients, expansion of HPV-responsive T cells during chemoradiotherapy was associated with better recurrence-free survival. Expansion of candidate HPV-specific clones and E7-related TCR motifs was observed in the tumor microenvironment during treatment, whereas no such expansion was observed for non-HPV-specific T cells. The survival association was reported for HPV16-positive patients, and the functional definition of HPV-specific T cells was derived from only two HPV16-positive patients.

Repertoires were sampled repeatedly over the course of chemoradiotherapy, so clonal expansion could be followed in the tumor microenvironment. The sequence was collected from a human donor with HPV-associated anogenital cancer. The sequencing used blood, collected from a patient who underwent chemoradiotherapy.

The CDR3 region reads CASSNQGGYEQYF. The DNA sequence reads TGTGCCAGTAGTAATCAGGGGGGATACGAGCAGTACTTC. Rearrangement joined TRBV19 to TRBJ2-7; TRBD1 is a possible D gene, resting on 7 matching bases. CDR3 length: 13 amino acids, cysteine to phenylalanine. CDR3 DNA is the only sequence kept; it has 39 bases, read in frame from the first base. Looking up the germline V gene (reference sequence) yields CDR1 LNHDA and CDR2 SQIVND. V is cut by 4 bases and J by 4 bases, and the space between the germline ends is 11 bases. Full variable domain (CDR3 extended with the reference TRBV19 and TRBJ2-7 proteins): DGGITQSPKYLFRKEGQNVTLSCEQNLNHDAMYWYRQDPGQGLRLIYYSQIVNDFQKGDIAEGYSVSREKKESFPLTVTSAQKNPTAFYLCASSNQGGYEQYFGPGTRLTVT.